The T cell receptor (beta chain) described here comes from a study of cytomegalovirus exposure and HLA in healthy donors. Study-wide background: An analysis done earlier identified roughly 120 million unique TCR beta sequences from around 180 million T cells.

Researchers ran the PCR with 60 Vbeta and 13 Jbeta primers. Sequencing was performed with immunoSEQ multiplex PCR; in TCRdb, only in-frame clones are kept and a portion is missing. The sample shows 80,000 to 100,000 clones, 55% to 65% of them seen only once. The clonotype originates from a woman aged 40-49 years in good health and CMV-seropositive. The specimen sequenced was PBMCs.

The CDR3 DNA sequence: TGTGCCAGCAGCTTAGATCTAGCGAGATACAATGAGCAGTTCTTC. Its protein is CASSLDLARYNEQFF. This chain joins TRBV11-1 and TRBJ2-1, with a possible D match to TRBD2 (6 bases). Trimming took 1 base from V and 4 from J, leaving 11 bases between them. CDR1 and CDR2 (germline): SGHAT, FQDESV (reference sequence). The CDR3 loop spans 15 amino acids.